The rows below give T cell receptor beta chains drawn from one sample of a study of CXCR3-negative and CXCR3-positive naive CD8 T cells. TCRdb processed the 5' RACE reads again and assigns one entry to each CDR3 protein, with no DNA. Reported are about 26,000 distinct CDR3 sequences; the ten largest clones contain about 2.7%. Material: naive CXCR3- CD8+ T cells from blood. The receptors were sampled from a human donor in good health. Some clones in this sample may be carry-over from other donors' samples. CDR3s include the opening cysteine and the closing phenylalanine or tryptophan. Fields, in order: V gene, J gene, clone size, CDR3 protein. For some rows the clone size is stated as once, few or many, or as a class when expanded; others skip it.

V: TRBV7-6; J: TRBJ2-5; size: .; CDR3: CASSLVMAGGAQETQYF
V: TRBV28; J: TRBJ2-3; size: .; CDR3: CASSFRIVDTQYF
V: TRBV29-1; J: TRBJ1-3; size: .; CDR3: CSGVEGAGNTIYF
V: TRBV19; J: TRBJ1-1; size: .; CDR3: CASSMTGYTEAFF
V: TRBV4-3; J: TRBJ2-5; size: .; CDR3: CASSQDERDQETQYF
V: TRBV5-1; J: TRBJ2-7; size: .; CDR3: CASSFGEPYEQYF
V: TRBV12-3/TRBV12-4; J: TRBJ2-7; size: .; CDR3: CASSPGLTIVYEQYF
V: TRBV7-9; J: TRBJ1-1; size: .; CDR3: CASSPGQGLNTEAFF
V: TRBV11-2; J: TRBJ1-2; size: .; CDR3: CASSLSGSNYGYTF
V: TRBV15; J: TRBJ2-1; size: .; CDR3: CATSPQTSGGNNEQFF
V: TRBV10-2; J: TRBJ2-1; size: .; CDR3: CASSEGGSYNEQFF
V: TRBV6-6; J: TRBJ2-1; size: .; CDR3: CASSGLTGTDYNEQFF
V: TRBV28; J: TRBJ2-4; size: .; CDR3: CASSLTATLAKNIQYF
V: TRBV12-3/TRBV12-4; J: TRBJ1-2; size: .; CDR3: CASGQTGGNYGYTF
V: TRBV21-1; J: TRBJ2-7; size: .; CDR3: CASSTSQGTSSYEQYF
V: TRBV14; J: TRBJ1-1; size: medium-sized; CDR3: CASSQDEGEIAEAFF
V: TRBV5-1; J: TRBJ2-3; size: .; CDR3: CASSYGQGPDTQYF
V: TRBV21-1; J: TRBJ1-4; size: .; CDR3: CASSKVVKDEKLFF
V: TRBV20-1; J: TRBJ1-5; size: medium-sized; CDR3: CSARPTGTYSNQPQHF
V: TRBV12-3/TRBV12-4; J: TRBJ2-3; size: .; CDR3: CASSGRLASTDTQYF
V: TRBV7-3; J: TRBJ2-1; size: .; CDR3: CASSLGIGYEPFF
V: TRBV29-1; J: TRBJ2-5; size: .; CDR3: CSVEGAQETQYF
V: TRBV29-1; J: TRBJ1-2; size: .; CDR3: CSVEGEGYGYTF
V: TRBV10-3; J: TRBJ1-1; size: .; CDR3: CALARDLNTEAFF
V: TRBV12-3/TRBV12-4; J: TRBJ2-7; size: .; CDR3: CASSPTLASSEQYF
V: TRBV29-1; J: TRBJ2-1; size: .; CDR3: CSVDGSPNSGNEQFF
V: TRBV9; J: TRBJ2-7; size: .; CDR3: CASSDGDRGSYEQYF
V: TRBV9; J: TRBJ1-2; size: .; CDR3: CASSMLTGKYDYTF
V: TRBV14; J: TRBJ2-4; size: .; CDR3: CASSPTSTLAKNIQYF
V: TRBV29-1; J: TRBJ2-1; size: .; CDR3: CSVEDRTRGYNEQFF
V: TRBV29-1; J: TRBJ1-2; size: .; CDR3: CSVEDRGGYTF
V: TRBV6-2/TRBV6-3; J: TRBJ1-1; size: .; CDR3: CASILAGWRDTEAFF
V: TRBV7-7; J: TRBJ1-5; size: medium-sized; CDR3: CASSLGWDSPNQPQHF
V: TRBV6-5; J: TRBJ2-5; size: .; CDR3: CASSPSEQGQETQYF
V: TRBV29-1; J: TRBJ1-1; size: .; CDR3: CSVEETAMGGHTEAFF
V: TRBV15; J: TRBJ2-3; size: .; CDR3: CATSMLESRAQYF
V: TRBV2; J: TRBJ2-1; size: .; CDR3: CASSRKPGTSGRLGNEQFF
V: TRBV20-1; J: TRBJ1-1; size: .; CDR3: CSARGGPGGDTEAFF
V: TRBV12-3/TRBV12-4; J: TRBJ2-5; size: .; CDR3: CASSPVETQYF
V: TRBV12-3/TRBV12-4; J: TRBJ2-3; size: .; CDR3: CASNRGQGADTQYF
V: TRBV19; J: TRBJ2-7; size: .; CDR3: CASSEDTGTYEQYF
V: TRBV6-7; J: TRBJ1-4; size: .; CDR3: CATGTGPSTNEKLFF
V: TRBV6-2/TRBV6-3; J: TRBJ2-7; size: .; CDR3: CASGDRGRPYEQYF
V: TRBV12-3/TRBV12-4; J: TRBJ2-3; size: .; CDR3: CASSTRGDPTDTQYF
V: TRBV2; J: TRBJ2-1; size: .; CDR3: CASSEGLGPSNEQFF
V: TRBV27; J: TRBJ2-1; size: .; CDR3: CASSLFLSAPTANEQFF
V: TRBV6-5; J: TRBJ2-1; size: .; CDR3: CASSYGQGSYNEQFF
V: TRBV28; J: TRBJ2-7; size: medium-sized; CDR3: CASSQTGGPPYEQYF
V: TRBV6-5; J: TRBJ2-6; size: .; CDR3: CASSYSGGSGANVPTF
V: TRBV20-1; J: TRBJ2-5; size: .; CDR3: CSARDRQYQETQYF
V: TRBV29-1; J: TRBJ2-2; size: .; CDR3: CSVDSGSDTGELFF